This is a list of T cell receptor beta chains from one sample in a study of T cells in Graves' hyperthyroidism and ophthalmopathy. TCRdb analysed the multiplex PCR reads with MiXCR anew, one entry per CDR3 protein. The table has around 420,000 distinct CDR3 sequences, 12% to 15% seen once. The sequenced sample consisted of blood. The receptors stem from a woman aged 18-35 years with Graves' hyperthyroidism. The CDR3 runs from the conserved cysteine through the conserved F or W. The D gene is left open where the match is weak. Clone size appears in some rows only: once, few, many, or a class for an expanded clone.

cdr3_aa cdr3_nt j_call v_call d_call clone_size
CASSPGGADTQYF TGTGCCAGCAGTCCAGGGGGCGCAGATACGCAGTATTTT TRBJ2-3 TRBV28 TRBD1 many
CASSLGLAGSYEQYF TGTGCCAGCAGTTTAGGCCTAGCGGGCTCCTACGAGCAGTACTTC TRBJ2-7 TRBV12-3/TRBV12-4 TRBD2 many
CASSYLVAVGELFF TGTGCCAGCAGTTATTTGGTAGCGGTCGGGGAGCTGTTTTTT TRBJ2-2 TRBV6-2/TRBV6-3 NA NA
CSVTSGRSNEQFF TGCAGTGTAACTAGCGGGAGGAGCAATGAGCAGTTCTTC TRBJ2-1 TRBV20-1 TRBD2 few
CASSVGGFQIVANTGELFF TGTGCCAGCAGTGTAGGCGGATTTCAAATAGTCGCGAACACCGGGGAGCTGTTTTTT TRBJ2-2 TRBV2 NA few
CASSVRDRDGYTF TGTGCCAGCAGTGTCCGGGACAGGGACGGCTACACCTTC TRBJ1-2 TRBV6-1 TRBD1 NA
CATSDFKGSSLNQPQHF TGTGCCACCAGTGATTTTAAGGGGTCCAGCCTCAATCAGCCCCAGCATTTT TRBJ1-5 TRBV24-1 NA NA
CASSFRQQSTDTQYF TGTGCCAGCAGTTTTCGTCAGCAGAGCACAGATACGCAGTATTTT TRBJ2-3 TRBV12-3/TRBV12-4 NA many
CASSLSLQGGGYTF TGTGCCAGCAGTTTATCCCTACAGGGGGGTGGCTACACCTTC TRBJ1-2 TRBV27 TRBD1 many
CASSVGTSGNNEQFF TGTGCCAGCAGCGTCGGGACTAGCGGGAACAATGAGCAGTTCTTC TRBJ2-1 TRBV7-9 TRBD2 many
CASSEALRAKTQYF TGTGCCAGCAGTGAAGCGCTTAGGGCTAAGACCCAGTACTTC TRBJ2-5 TRBV2 NA few
CASSLGLVMNTEAFF TGTGCCAGCAGCTTAGGTTTAGTCATGAACACTGAAGCTTTCTTT TRBJ1-1 TRBV7-2 NA many
CASSTRDGGIGHEQYF TGTGCCAGCAGTACCCGGGACGGCGGTATCGGTCACGAGCAGTACTTC TRBJ2-7 TRBV6-1 NA many
CASSLSSVRYNEQFF TGTGCCAGCAGTCTTTCTAGCGTCCGGTACAATGAGCAGTTCTTC TRBJ2-1 TRBV11-2 NA many
CAITDGTAMNTEAFF TGTGCCATCACCGACGGGACAGCCATGAACACTGAAGCTTTCTTT TRBJ1-1 TRBV10-3 TRBD1 many
CASSPFTSGRTGSEQFF TGTGCCAGCTCACCATTTACTAGCGGGAGGACCGGGAGTGAGCAGTTCTTC TRBJ2-1 TRBV18 TRBD2 few
CATSRAPSGREQFF TGTGCCACCAGCAGAGCCCCGTCCGGGAGGGAGCAGTTCTTC TRBJ2-1 TRBV15 TRBD2 many
CAWGRDRYYGYTF TGTGCCTGGGGACGGGACAGATACTATGGCTACACCTTC TRBJ1-2 TRBV30 TRBD1 many
CSARGQEPSYEQYF TGCAGTGCTAGGGGACAGGAGCCTTCCTACGAGCAGTACTTC TRBJ2-7 TRBV20-1 TRBD1 NA
CASSQTTGGLYEQYF TGCGCCAGCAGCCAGACGACAGGGGGCCTCTACGAGCAGTACTTC TRBJ2-7 TRBV4-3 TRBD1 many
CASSARGANSPLHF TGTGCCAGCAGTGCGCGAGGGGCGAATTCACCCCTCCACTTT TRBJ1-6 TRBV27 NA few
CAIGAGAMNTEAFF TGTGCCATCGGTGCAGGGGCTATGAACACTGAAGCTTTCTTT TRBJ1-1 TRBV10-3 NA many
CASSQIRTGSGGYTF TGTGCCAGCAGCCAAATACGGACAGGGAGTGGTGGCTACACCTTC TRBJ1-2 TRBV3-1 TRBD1 NA
CASSRTGDGNEQYF TGTGCCAGCAGTCGGACAGGGGATGGCAACGAGCAGTACTTC TRBJ2-7 TRBV6-1 TRBD1 NA
CASSLAGQGDTQYF TGTGCCAGCAGCTTGGCCGGGCAGGGAGATACGCAGTATTTT TRBJ2-3 TRBV7-3 NA many
CSARDWDRYEQYF TGCAGTGCTAGAGACTGGGATAGGTACGAGCAGTACTTC TRBJ2-7 TRBV20-1 NA NA
CSASPGSGETQYF TGCAGTGCTAGTCCGGGGTCGGGGGAGACCCAGTACTTC TRBJ2-5 TRBV20-1 NA many
CASSLLLANNNEQFF TGTGCCAGCAGCTTATTACTAGCGAATAACAATGAGCAGTTCTTC TRBJ2-1 TRBV7-6 TRBD2 many
CASSFGREGNEQFF TGCGCCAGCAGCTTTGGGCGGGAGGGGAATGAGCAGTTCTTC TRBJ2-1 TRBV5-1 TRBD2 few
CASSLSSKLAGGLETQYF TGTGCCAGCAGTTTATCTTCCAAACTAGCGGGAGGTTTAGAGACCCAGTACTTC TRBJ2-5 TRBV28 TRBD2 many
CASSLGQGAFYEQYF TGTGCCAGCAGCTTGGGGCAGGGGGCATTCTACGAGCAGTACTTC TRBJ2-7 TRBV5-5 TRBD1 many
CASSVGGGANTGELFF TGTGCCAGCAGCGTAGGTGGAGGGGCGAACACCGGGGAGCTGTTTTTT TRBJ2-2 TRBV9 NA NA
CASSEYGHYEQYF TGTGCCAGCAGTGAATACGGGCACTACGAGCAGTACTTC TRBJ2-7 TRBV25-1 NA few
CASSLLSGRKNTEAFF TGTGCCAGCAGTTTACTATCGGGACGGAAGAACACTGAAGCTTTCTTT TRBJ1-1 TRBV28 NA NA
CASSQAWDRKAFF TGTGCCAGCAGCCAAGCTTGGGACAGGAAAGCTTTCTTT TRBJ1-1 TRBV3-1 TRBD1 many
CASSFVFQGSGANVLTF TGCGCCAGCAGCTTTGTATTCCAGGGCTCTGGGGCCAACGTCCTGACTTTC TRBJ2-6 TRBV5-1 NA few
CASGWTSGRVGETQYF TGTGCTAGTGGTTGGACTAGCGGGAGGGTCGGGGAGACCCAGTACTTC TRBJ2-5 TRBV12-5 TRBD2 NA
CASSQTLGTYEKLFF TGTGCCAGCAGCCAGACTCTAGGGACTTATGAAAAACTGTTTTTT TRBJ1-4 TRBV14 NA NA
CASSYSTDSGRETQYF TGTGCCAGCAGTTACTCGACGGACTCGGGCCGTGAGACCCAGTACTTC TRBJ2-5 TRBV6-2/TRBV6-3 NA many
CASTVAAGVNTGELFF TGTGCCAGCACGGTTGCAGCGGGAGTGAACACCGGGGAGCTGTTTTTT TRBJ2-2 TRBV2 TRBD2 NA